Shown below are 9 T cell receptor beta chains from a single sample sequenced in a study of identical twins. One entry per CDR3 protein results from TCRdb running MiXCR on the 5' RACE reads. The sample yields nearly 900,000 distinct CDR3 sequences, roughly an eighth seen once. The data also belong to a second study, concerning yellow fever vaccine responses in identical twins.

Input material: PBMCs. The origin of the receptors is a woman aged 18-30 years in good health.

This clonotype was recorded many times. V gene TRBV27 combines with J gene TRBJ2-7, with a possible D match to TRBD1 (5 bases). Germline V CDR1 and CDR2: MNHEY, SMNVEV (reference sequence). V was trimmed by 4 bases and J by 0 bases, leaving 19 bases between them. This CDR3 has 17 amino acids. CDR3 residues: CASSSRFTGTTSYEQYF. CDR3 in DNA: TGTGCCAGCAGTTCCCGCTTCACAGGCACAACCTCCTACGAGCAGTACTTC.

The chain recombines TRBV5-1 with TRBJ2-5; D may be TRBD1 or TRBD2 (5 bases each). Germline assignment: CDR1 SGHRS and CDR2 YFSETQ. V was cut by 7 bases and J by 2 bases, with 15 bases left in between. This CDR3 comprises 14 residues. CDR3: CASGTGGRQETQYF. The CDR3 nucleotides read TGCGCCAGCGGGACCGGAGGACGGCAAGAGACCCAGTACTTC.

The chain has TRBV6-5 and TRBJ1-6, with 7 positions matching TRBD1. Trimming at V came to 4 bases and at J to 8 bases, leaving 8 bases not matched to a gene. Germline V gives CDR1 MNHEY, CDR2 SVGAGI. The CDR3 has 15 residues. For the CDR3, the DNA is TGTGCCAGCAGTTGGAGAGACAGGGTGGATTCACCCCTCCACTTT. Its protein product is CASSWRDRVDSPLHF.

This clonotype has more than one count but fewer than ten. The chain joins TRBV20-1 to TRBJ2-5; D not resolved. Trimming took 2 bases from V and 2 from J, leaving 6 bases between them. Germline CDR1 is DFQATT and CDR2 is SNEGSKA (reference sequence). There are 12 residues in the CDR3. The CDR3 loop is CSARRQQETQYF. The CDR3 bases are TGCAGTGCTAGACGGCAGCAAGAGACCCAGTACTTC.

This clonotype was counted a few times. The rearrangement uses TRBV4-2 and TRBJ2-1; 9 nucleotides agree with TRBD1. The J segment lost 10 bases and the V segment lost 3 bases, leaving 10 bases of the junction unmatched. CDR1 is LGHNA and CDR2 is YNFKEQ in the germline V gene. The CDR3 totals 15 residues. The CDR3 nucleotides read TGTGCCAGCAGCCAGCCCTCACAGGGGGCTCGGGAGCAGTTCTTC. Its translation: CASSQPSQGAREQFF.

This rearrangement joins TRBV20-1 to TRBJ2-1, with a possible D match to TRBD2 (7 bases). V lost 6 bases and J 6 bases, leaving 21 bases between the germline ends. The CDR3 extends over 15 amino acids. Germline V gene lookup returns CDR1 DFQATT and CDR2 SNEGSKA (reference sequence). CDR3 bases: TGCAGTGCGGGGGCCAGACTAGCAGGACTCAATGAGCAGTTCTTC. Its translation: CSAGARLAGLNEQFF.

The chain is built from TRBV9 and TRBJ2-1; D not resolved. There are 14 residues in the CDR3. The V and J ends lost 3 bases and 5 bases respectively, with 12 bases between them. Germline CDR1 is SGDLS and CDR2 is YYNGEE. Here the CDR3 reads CASSDGRIHNEQFF. For the CDR3, the DNA is TGTGCCAGCAGCGACGGACGGATCCACAATGAGCAGTTCTTC.

This clonotype was seen a handful of times. V and J are TRBV20-1 and TRBJ2-2; D perhaps matches TRBD2 (6 bases). V lost 5 bases and J lost 2, with 18 bases in between. Looked up from germline, CDR1 is DFQATT and CDR2 is SNEGSKA (reference sequence). The length of the CDR3 is 16 residues. The CDR3: CSAFSVAEGNTGELFF. As DNA, the CDR3 is TGCAGTGCTTTCTCCGTGGCGGAGGGAAACACCGGGGAGCTGTTTTTT.

This clonotype came up a few times. The chain is built from TRBV6-1 and TRBJ2-1, with no clear D. From germline, CDR1 is MNHNS and CDR2 SASEGT. V was trimmed by 1 base and J by 7 bases, leaving 14 bases between them. This CDR3 has 15 amino acids. For the CDR3, the DNA is TGTGCCAGCAGTGAAGAGAACGGGTCACCGAATGAGCAGTTCTTC. Protein product: CASSEENGSPNEQFF.